This TCR beta chain is from a study of T cells in Graves' hyperthyroidism and ophthalmopathy. Patients aged 18 to 65 had newly diagnosed hyperthyroidism that had lasted under 2 months. Diagnosis rested on symptoms, serum thyroxine and TRAb, thyroid ultrasound, and orbital computed tomography. Ahead of any ophthalmopathy symptoms, the blood sample was obtained at the first diagnosis of hyperthyroidism. PBMCs were obtained from roughly 10 ml fresh peripheral blood. This clonotype was counted ten times or more. The CDR3 regions of TCR beta were amplified from RNA transcripts. During a first-round RT-PCR of the TCR CDR3, the HTBI primer set was used. TCRdb called the multiplex PCR reads again in MiXCR, with one record for every CDR3 protein. The sample holds approximately 720,000 distinct CDR3 sequences, roughly a sixth seen once. What was sequenced was blood. The clonotype comes from a woman in her fifties or sixties with Graves' hyperthyroidism that later progressed to Graves' ophthalmopathy.

CDR3 DNA sequence: TGCAGTGCTGGGACATCCTACGAGCAGTACTTC. Residues: CSAGTSYEQYF. This chain links TRBV20-1 with TRBJ2-7; D may be TRBD1 (6 bases). Germline V lookup: CDR1 DFQATT, CDR2 SNEGSKA (reference sequence). The CDR3 runs 11 residues. V was trimmed by 5 bases and J by 1 base, leaving 6 bases between them.